This is a list of T cell receptor beta chains from one sample in a study of T cell responses to AZD1222 COVID-19 vaccine. The table came from immunoSEQ multiplex PCR; TCRdb's copy has only in-frame clones and leaves some out. This repertoire shows about 130,000 clones, approximately 93% found once; its top ten account for about 0.91%. Source: peripheral blood, taken on day 0 of AZD1222 vaccination. These receptors all come from an adult in good health. Each CDR3 is given with its conserved first and last residue. Fields, in order: J gene, V gene, D gene, clone size, CDR3 length, CDR3 DNA, CDR3 protein. The D gene is left open where the match is weak. The listing skips clone size in some rows; elsewhere it reads once, few, many or a size class.

j_call: TRBJ2-2; v_call: TRBV7-2; d_call: TRBD1; clone_size: NA; cdr3_length: 17; cdr3_nt: TGTGCCAGCAGCTTAGTTTCAGGGGGCACCAACACCGGGGAGCTGTTTTTT; cdr3_aa: CASSLVSGGTNTGELFF
j_call: TRBJ2-7; v_call: TRBV7-2; d_call: TRBD2; clone_size: few; cdr3_length: 13; cdr3_nt: TGTGCCAGCAGCGGCGGGGGTGTCGGCGAGCAGTACTTC; cdr3_aa: CASSGGGVGEQYF
j_call: TRBJ1-4; v_call: TRBV28; d_call: NA; clone_size: few; cdr3_length: 15; cdr3_nt: TGTGCCAGCAGTCTGACACCTGCAACTAATGAAAAACTGTTTTTT; cdr3_aa: CASSLTPATNEKLFF
j_call: TRBJ1-2; v_call: TRBV18; d_call: NA; clone_size: once; cdr3_length: 13; cdr3_nt: TGTGCCAGCTCACCCTCCTCTAACTATGGCTACACCTTC; cdr3_aa: CASSPSSNYGYTF
j_call: TRBJ1-1; v_call: TRBV6-6; d_call: TRBD1; clone_size: NA; cdr3_length: 15; cdr3_nt: TGTGCCAGCAGTCCCGGACAGGGAGGATATACTGAAGCTTTCTTT; cdr3_aa: CASSPGQGGYTEAFF
j_call: TRBJ2-7; v_call: TRBV5-6; d_call: TRBD2; clone_size: NA; cdr3_length: 14; cdr3_nt: TGTGCCAGCAGCGCGGGGGTCACTCGGGACGAGCAGTACTTC; cdr3_aa: CASSAGVTRDEQYF
j_call: TRBJ1-5; v_call: TRBV10-3; d_call: NA; clone_size: NA; cdr3_length: 13; cdr3_nt: TGTGCCATCAGTCAGGGGCCCGCTCAGCCCCAGCATTTT; cdr3_aa: CAISQGPAQPQHF
j_call: TRBJ1-1; v_call: TRBV6-6; d_call: TRBD1; clone_size: NA; cdr3_length: 14; cdr3_nt: TGTGCCAGCAGAGTGGACAGGATGAACACTGAAGCTTTCTTT; cdr3_aa: CASRVDRMNTEAFF
j_call: TRBJ1-1; v_call: TRBV10-2; d_call: NA; clone_size: NA; cdr3_length: 11; cdr3_nt: TGCGCCAGCAGTGAGGGGAGAACCCCGAGGTTT; cdr3_aa: CASSEGRTPRF
j_call: TRBJ1-3; v_call: TRBV19; d_call: NA; clone_size: NA; cdr3_length: 16; cdr3_nt: TGTGCCAGTAGCCGAACGAGGGCGACCTCTGGAAACACCATATATTTT; cdr3_aa: CASSRTRATSGNTIYF
j_call: TRBJ2-7; v_call: TRBV13; d_call: NA; clone_size: NA; cdr3_length: 13; cdr3_nt: TGTGCCAGCAGCTCCCAGGGACAAGTCGAGCAGTACTTC; cdr3_aa: CASSSQGQVEQYF
j_call: TRBJ1-6; v_call: TRBV7-8; d_call: NA; clone_size: NA; cdr3_length: 14; cdr3_nt: TGTGCCAGCAGCTTACGACAGTATAATTCACCCCTCCACTTT; cdr3_aa: CASSLRQYNSPLHF
j_call: TRBJ2-5; v_call: TRBV19; d_call: TRBD2; clone_size: NA; cdr3_length: 17; cdr3_nt: TGTGCCAGTAGTGACCCGGGGGGGCCAGGGACGCAAGAGACCCAGTACTTC; cdr3_aa: CASSDPGGPGTQETQYF
j_call: TRBJ1-1; v_call: TRBV19; d_call: NA; clone_size: NA; cdr3_length: 14; cdr3_nt: TGTGCCAGTAGGGTGTCCGACGGAAGGGGGGGGACTTTCTTT; cdr3_aa: CASRVSDGRGGTFF
j_call: TRBJ1-6; v_call: TRBV2; d_call: NA; clone_size: NA; cdr3_length: 13; cdr3_nt: TGTGCCCGTAACACAGGGCTGGATTCACCCCTCCACTTT; cdr3_aa: CARNTGLDSPLHF
j_call: TRBJ1-2; v_call: TRBV3-1/TRBV3-2; d_call: NA; clone_size: NA; cdr3_length: 19; cdr3_nt: TGTGCCAGCAGCCTCTTTTCAGGGATCCAGGCTCCGAGGGACTATGGCTACACCTTC; cdr3_aa: CASSLFSGIQAPRDYGYTF
j_call: TRBJ2-2; v_call: TRBV5-1; d_call: TRBD1; clone_size: NA; cdr3_length: 15; cdr3_nt: TGCGCCAGCAGCCTGGGACAGGCGAGCACCGGGGAGCTGTTTTTT; cdr3_aa: CASSLGQASTGELFF
j_call: TRBJ2-1; v_call: TRBV4-1; d_call: NA; clone_size: NA; cdr3_length: 14; cdr3_nt: TGCGCCAGCAGCCAAAAAGTTATCTACAATGAGCAGTTCTTC; cdr3_aa: CASSQKVIYNEQFF
j_call: TRBJ2-1; v_call: TRBV15; d_call: NA; clone_size: NA; cdr3_length: 13; cdr3_nt: TGTGCCACCAGGGGGATTTCCTACAATGAGCAGTTCTTC; cdr3_aa: CATRGISYNEQFF
j_call: TRBJ2-7; v_call: TRBV18; d_call: NA; clone_size: NA; cdr3_length: 15; cdr3_nt: TGTGCCAGCTCACCACTTGATGGGGCTACCTACGAGCAGTACTTC; cdr3_aa: CASSPLDGATYEQYF
j_call: TRBJ1-6; v_call: TRBV10-3; d_call: NA; clone_size: NA; cdr3_length: 15; cdr3_nt: TGTGCCACCGACGTCGGGGGCCGGGGTAATTCACCCCTCCACTTT; cdr3_aa: CATDVGGRGNSPLHF
j_call: TRBJ2-1; v_call: TRBV6-5; d_call: NA; clone_size: NA; cdr3_length: 13; cdr3_nt: TGTGCCAGCAGTTATTCCCAGTACAATGAGCAGTTCTTC; cdr3_aa: CASSYSQYNEQFF
j_call: TRBJ2-3; v_call: TRBV27; d_call: NA; clone_size: once; cdr3_length: 11; cdr3_nt: TGTGCCAGCCCAAACGCAGATACGCAGTATTTT; cdr3_aa: CASPNADTQYF
j_call: TRBJ1-1; v_call: TRBV18; d_call: NA; clone_size: NA; cdr3_length: 15; cdr3_nt: TGTGCCAGCTCACCACCAGGGCAGGGAGGCACTGAAGCTTTCTTT; cdr3_aa: CASSPPGQGGTEAFF
j_call: TRBJ2-1; v_call: TRBV9; d_call: TRBD2; clone_size: NA; cdr3_length: 16; cdr3_nt: TGTGCCAGCAGCCCCCTAGGGGCGGGGGGGCCCCATGAGCAGTTCTTC; cdr3_aa: CASSPLGAGGPHEQFF
j_call: TRBJ2-7; v_call: TRBV6-5; d_call: NA; clone_size: NA; cdr3_length: 15; cdr3_nt: TGTGCCAGCAGTTACGAACAGCCCCGCAACTACGAGCAGTACTTC; cdr3_aa: CASSYEQPRNYEQYF
j_call: TRBJ1-1; v_call: TRBV7-9; d_call: NA; clone_size: medium-sized; cdr3_length: 12; cdr3_nt: TGTGCCAGCAGCTTACTTGACACTGAAGCTTTCTTT; cdr3_aa: CASSLLDTEAFF
j_call: TRBJ2-7; v_call: TRBV7-2; d_call: TRBD1; clone_size: NA; cdr3_length: 12; cdr3_nt: TGTGCCAGCAGCCCGACAGGGGTTAAGCAGTACTTC; cdr3_aa: CASSPTGVKQYF
j_call: TRBJ1-2; v_call: TRBV6-5; d_call: NA; clone_size: NA; cdr3_length: 14; cdr3_nt: TGTGCCAGCAGTTATCTTGGGACTCCCTATGGCTACACCTTC; cdr3_aa: CASSYLGTPYGYTF
j_call: TRBJ2-5; v_call: TRBV5-6; d_call: TRBD1; clone_size: NA; cdr3_length: 15; cdr3_nt: TGTGCCAGCAGCTGGGGACAGAGGGAAGAAGAGACCCAGTACTTC; cdr3_aa: CASSWGQREEETQYF
j_call: TRBJ1-1; v_call: TRBV4-1; d_call: NA; clone_size: NA; cdr3_length: 15; cdr3_nt: TGCGCCAGCAGCCAAGACAGGGGCCTGAACACTGAAGCTTTCTTT; cdr3_aa: CASSQDRGLNTEAFF
j_call: TRBJ2-3; v_call: TRBV6-5; d_call: NA; clone_size: NA; cdr3_length: 14; cdr3_nt: TGTGCCAGCAGTCGTACTTTCCCCACAGATACGCAGTATTTT; cdr3_aa: CASSRTFPTDTQYF
j_call: TRBJ2-7; v_call: TRBV6-2/TRBV6-3; d_call: NA; clone_size: NA; cdr3_length: 12; cdr3_nt: TGTGCCAGCAGTCCCGAGATATACGAGCAGTACTTC; cdr3_aa: CASSPEIYEQYF
j_call: TRBJ2-3; v_call: TRBV10-1; d_call: NA; clone_size: NA; cdr3_length: 15; cdr3_nt: TGCGCCAGCAGTGACTTTAGCGGTCGCACAGATACGCAGTATTTT; cdr3_aa: CASSDFSGRTDTQYF
j_call: TRBJ1-3; v_call: TRBV4-1; d_call: TRBD1; clone_size: NA; cdr3_length: 18; cdr3_nt: TGCGCCAGCAGCCACCCCGGGAGGACAGGGCAGGCTGGAAACACCATATATTTT; cdr3_aa: CASSHPGRTGQAGNTIYF
j_call: TRBJ1-4; v_call: TRBV5-1; d_call: NA; clone_size: NA; cdr3_length: 14; cdr3_nt: TGCGCCAGCAGCTTGACAGCAACTAATGAAAAACTGTTTTTT; cdr3_aa: CASSLTATNEKLFF
j_call: TRBJ1-2; v_call: TRBV7-8; d_call: NA; clone_size: NA; cdr3_length: 13; cdr3_nt: TGTGCCAGCAGCTTAACAGGGACCTATGGCTACACCTTC; cdr3_aa: CASSLTGTYGYTF
j_call: TRBJ2-1; v_call: TRBV3-1/TRBV3-2; d_call: TRBD1; clone_size: NA; cdr3_length: 14; cdr3_nt: TGTGCCAGCAGCTCTGTGGACAGGGGAGATGAGCAGTTCTTC; cdr3_aa: CASSSVDRGDEQFF
j_call: TRBJ2-5; v_call: TRBV30; d_call: TRBD2; clone_size: NA; cdr3_length: 13; cdr3_nt: TGTGCCTGGAGGCGCCTAGCGGAAGAGACCCAGTACTTC; cdr3_aa: CAWRRLAEETQYF
j_call: TRBJ2-3; v_call: TRBV2; d_call: NA; clone_size: NA; cdr3_length: 13; cdr3_nt: TGTGCCAGCAGTGAAGGTTTTACAAATACGCAGTATTTT; cdr3_aa: CASSEGFTNTQYF
j_call: TRBJ2-7; v_call: TRBV10-1; d_call: TRBD1; clone_size: few; cdr3_length: 14; cdr3_nt: TGCGCCAGCAGTGAGTCCAGGGGGCAATACGAGCAGTACTTC; cdr3_aa: CASSESRGQYEQYF
j_call: TRBJ1-1; v_call: TRBV27; d_call: TRBD1; clone_size: NA; cdr3_length: 14; cdr3_nt: TGTGCCAGCAGTTACCTACAGGGGAGCACTGAAGCTTTCTTT; cdr3_aa: CASSYLQGSTEAFF
j_call: TRBJ2-2; v_call: TRBV30; d_call: NA; clone_size: NA; cdr3_length: 11; cdr3_nt: TGTGCCTGGTCGTCCACCGGGGAGCTGTTTTTT; cdr3_aa: CAWSSTGELFF
j_call: TRBJ1-2; v_call: TRBV4-1; d_call: TRBD1; clone_size: NA; cdr3_length: 16; cdr3_nt: TGCGCCAGCAGCCAGCTGACAGGGGGCTTGAACTATGGCTACACCTTC; cdr3_aa: CASSQLTGGLNYGYTF
j_call: TRBJ1-5; v_call: TRBV7-9; d_call: TRBD1; clone_size: NA; cdr3_length: 18; cdr3_nt: TGTGCCAGCAGCTTAGGGGGACAGGAGCCTTATAGCAATCAGCCCCAGCATTTT; cdr3_aa: CASSLGGQEPYSNQPQHF
j_call: TRBJ1-2; v_call: TRBV11-1; d_call: NA; clone_size: NA; cdr3_length: 14; cdr3_nt: TGTGCCAGCAGCTTAGAGGCAGACGGCTATGGCTACACCTTC; cdr3_aa: CASSLEADGYGYTF
j_call: TRBJ1-2; v_call: TRBV7-3; d_call: NA; clone_size: NA; cdr3_length: 16; cdr3_nt: TGTGCCAGCAGCTTAACCCCAGGCAGGGTCGATCATGGCTACACCTTC; cdr3_aa: CASSLTPGRVDHGYTF
j_call: TRBJ1-2; v_call: TRBV2; d_call: NA; clone_size: NA; cdr3_length: 13; cdr3_nt: TGTGCCAGCAGATACAGGGAAAACTATGGCTACACCTTC; cdr3_aa: CASRYRENYGYTF
j_call: TRBJ2-1; v_call: TRBV11-2; d_call: NA; clone_size: NA; cdr3_length: 13; cdr3_nt: TGTGCCAGCAGCCTTGGACTGTACAATGAGCAGTTCTTC; cdr3_aa: CASSLGLYNEQFF
j_call: TRBJ1-2; v_call: TRBV6-5; d_call: NA; clone_size: NA; cdr3_length: 15; cdr3_nt: TGTGCCGCCCGGCCCTTTCACGCGACTAACTATGGCTACACCTTC; cdr3_aa: CAARPFHATNYGYTF
j_call: TRBJ2-6; v_call: TRBV28; d_call: NA; clone_size: NA; cdr3_length: 12; cdr3_nt: TGTGCCAGCACCTCTGGGGCCAACGTCCTGACTTTC; cdr3_aa: CASTSGANVLTF
j_call: TRBJ2-3; v_call: TRBV5-1; d_call: TRBD2; clone_size: NA; cdr3_length: 15; cdr3_nt: TGCGCCAGCAGCACCTGGGACTATTACACAGATACGCAGTATTTT; cdr3_aa: CASSTWDYYTDTQYF
j_call: TRBJ2-1; v_call: TRBV5-1; d_call: NA; clone_size: NA; cdr3_length: 13; cdr3_nt: TGCGCCAGCGGGACTTCCACAAACAATGAGCAGTTCTTC; cdr3_aa: CASGTSTNNEQFF
j_call: TRBJ1-2; v_call: TRBV7-8; d_call: NA; clone_size: NA; cdr3_length: 13; cdr3_nt: TGTGCCAGCAGCACCCGACGGGACTATGGCTACACCTTC; cdr3_aa: CASSTRRDYGYTF
j_call: TRBJ2-1; v_call: TRBV5-1; d_call: NA; clone_size: NA; cdr3_length: 13; cdr3_nt: TGCGCCAGCAGCCCCGGGGGAGACAATGAGCAGTTCTTC; cdr3_aa: CASSPGGDNEQFF
j_call: TRBJ2-5; v_call: TRBV9; d_call: TRBD2; clone_size: NA; cdr3_length: 14; cdr3_nt: TGTGCCAGCAGCCTCGGACTAGCGGACGAGACCCAGTACTTC; cdr3_aa: CASSLGLADETQYF
j_call: TRBJ1-1; v_call: TRBV5-4; d_call: NA; clone_size: once; cdr3_length: 13; cdr3_nt: TGTGCCAGCAGCGTAAGGGGCGGTGCTGAAGCTTTCTTT; cdr3_aa: CASSVRGGAEAFF
j_call: TRBJ1-2; v_call: TRBV4-1; d_call: TRBD1; clone_size: NA; cdr3_length: 13; cdr3_nt: TGCGCCAGCAGCCAAGGACAGGGCGATGGCTACACCTTC; cdr3_aa: CASSQGQGDGYTF
j_call: TRBJ2-7; v_call: TRBV7-2; d_call: NA; clone_size: NA; cdr3_length: 14; cdr3_nt: TGTGCCAGCAGCTTAGGCCCAGGCCCCTACGAGCAGTACTTC; cdr3_aa: CASSLGPGPYEQYF